These 15 T cell receptor beta chains were all obtained from the same sample, sequenced in a study of T-cell memory formation after mild COVID-19. TCRdb used MiXCR to reprocess the 5' RACE reads, holding one entry per CDR3 protein. This table has 500,000 to 600,000 distinct CDR3 sequences, around 17% appearing once. The sequencing input was PBMCs or a T cell subset sorted from them (not recorded which). The receptor source for this set is an adult woman who had mild COVID-19 (a few samples of this study predate the infection). Cell type and time point are not known.

The chain uses TRBV7-9 and TRBJ1-1, with no clear D. Germline V lookup: CDR1 SEHNR, CDR2 FQNEAQ (reference sequence). The length of the CDR3 is 14 residues. V was trimmed by 3 bases and J by 2 bases, leaving 10 bases between them. The CDR3 DNA follows: TGTGCCAGCAGCTTTAGTCCACCCAACACTGAAGCTTTCTTT. Its protein is CASSFSPPNTEAFF.

There are a few counts of this clonotype. The CDR3 loop is CASSLSAGSGNTIYF. In DNA, the CDR3 is TGTGCCAGCAGCTTATCCGCGGGCTCTGGAAACACCATATATTTT. The chain has TRBV7-3 and TRBJ1-3, with D hard to call. This CDR3 region has 15 residues. Germline V gene sequence: CDR1 SGHTA, CDR2 FQGTGA. Trimming removed 2 bases from V and 0 bases from J, with 8 bases in between.

The V and J genes are TRBV11-2 and TRBJ2-7; TRBD2 matches 7 bases. The V and J ends lost 5 bases and 0 bases, in that order; junction bases with no gene match: 10. Germline loops: CDR1 SGHAT, CDR2 FQNNGV. The CDR3 extends over 16 amino acids. CDR3 protein: CASSRWEGRNSYEQYF. The DNA for the CDR3 is TGTGCCAGCAGCCGGTGGGAGGGGCGGAACTCCTACGAGCAGTACTTC.

This clonotype was recorded a few times. The rearrangement uses TRBV19 and TRBJ2-3; a possible D gene is TRBD2 (5 bases). CDR1 LNHDA and CDR2 SQIVND come from the germline V gene (reference sequence). V was trimmed by 5 bases and J by 0 bases, leaving 15 bases between them. This CDR3 contains 16 residues. The CDR3 is CASSPIARASTDTQYF. In nucleotides, the CDR3 is TGTGCCAGTAGTCCAATAGCGAGAGCAAGCACAGATACGCAGTATTTT.

The V call is TRBV7-2, the J call TRBJ2-7; 8 bases line up with TRBD2. With 2 bases clipped from V and 3 bases from J, the junction kept 6 bases outside the gene matches. Germline values: CDR1 SGHTA, CDR2 FQGNSA. The CDR3 has 15 amino acids. CDR3 DNA: TGTGCCAGCAGCTTAAGTAGCGGGACTATCTACGAGCAGTACTTC. Protein: CASSLSSGTIYEQYF.

Only a few counts were recorded for this clonotype. The V and J genes are TRBV15 and TRBJ2-1; TRBD2 matches 9 bases. This CDR3 has 15 residues. CDR1 is LNHNV and CDR2 is YYDKDF in the germline V gene (reference sequence). V trimming: 1 base; J trimming: 3 bases; junction bases outside the gene matches: 1. The CDR3 sequence: CATSRGSGGYNEQFF. CDR3 DNA sequence: TGTGCCACCAGCAGAGGTAGCGGGGGCTACAATGAGCAGTTCTTC.

This chain connects TRBV14 to TRBJ2-5, with no clear D. The germline V gene has CDR1 SGHDN and CDR2 FVKESK. With 1 base removed from V and 4 bases from J, the gap between germline ends came to 16 bases. The CDR3 sequence is 16 residues long. This CDR3 reads CASSQGWVRSPETQYF. The CDR3 region has the DNA TGTGCCAGCAGCCAAGGGTGGGTCCGAAGTCCAGAGACCCAGTACTTC.

Of note for this clonotype: Germline is not matched at one junction end, which may reflect a read error. The rearrangement links TRBV6-5 to TRBJ2-3; TRBD2 agrees at 8 bases. This CDR3 contains 15 residues. Germline CDR1 is MNHEY and CDR2 is SVGAGI. The DNA of the CDR3 is TGTGGCAGCAAATCTGCGGGAGGAAGCACAGATACGCAGTATTTT. Protein product: CGSKSAGGSTDTQYF.

This clonotype was found a few times. The J gene is TRBJ1-6, the V gene TRBV12-3 or TRBV12-4; 8 positions match TRBD1. After removal of 5 bases from V and 2 bases from J, the junction contained 5 bases not matched to a gene. The CDR3 extends over 16 amino acids. CDR3 sequence reads: CASSLQGATYNSPLHF. In nucleotides, the CDR3 is TGTGCCAGCAGTCTTCAGGGGGCAACCTATAATTCACCCCTCCACTTT.

The chain uses TRBV9 and TRBJ2-3, with 7 bases lining up with TRBD2. Germline trimming cut 0 bases from V and 4 bases from J; bases unmatched to any gene: 5. This CDR3 contains 15 residues. From germline, CDR1 is SGDLS and CDR2 YYNGEE. CDR3 protein: CASSVAGGSADTQYF. The CDR3 nucleotides are TGTGCCAGCAGCGTAGCGGGAGGTAGTGCAGATACGCAGTATTTT.

This clonotype turned up a few times. This chain uses TRBV20-1 with TRBJ2-7, with unresolved D. The CDR3 extends over 11 amino acids. Germline CDR1 DFQATT, CDR2 SNEGSKA (reference sequence). V gave up 3 bases and J gave up 5 bases, with 8 bases separating them. CDR3 region: CSASPHNEQYF. CDR3 nucleotide sequence: TGCAGTGCTAGCCCCCATAACGAGCAGTACTTC.

The chain employs TRBV5-1 and TRBJ2-7; TRBD2 aligns across 9 bases. CDR1 is SGHRS, CDR2 YFSETQ, per germline. This CDR3 is built from 16 residues. V dropped 0 bases and J dropped 1; count of bases not matched to a gene: 5. The CDR3 protein is CASSLGGGAQSYEQYF. CDR3 DNA: TGCGCCAGCAGCTTGGGCGGGGGGGCCCAATCCTACGAGCAGTACTTC.

The rearrangement uses TRBV6-1 and TRBJ1-5, with unresolved D. CDR3 size: 15 residues. Germline CDR1 reads MNHNS; CDR2 reads SASEGT. V was pared by 4 bases and J by 3 bases, with 13 bases between. CDR3: CASSARVVVNQPQHF. CDR3 sequence (DNA): TGTGCCAGCAGTGCAAGGGTAGTGGTCAATCAGCCCCAGCATTTT.

This clonotype has a single count. J is TRBJ1-4 and V is TRBV12-3 or TRBV12-4, with a possible D match to TRBD1 (5 bases). The CDR3 has 14 residues. V was trimmed by 5 bases and J by 6 bases, leaving 13 bases between them. The CDR3 coding sequence is TGTGCCAGCAGTCCCCAGGGTTGGGATGAAAAACTGTTTTTT. This translates into CASSPQGWDEKLFF.

V usage is TRBV21-1 and J usage is TRBJ1-2; no DNA check was done on the table's D call, TRBD1. TRBV21-1 has pseudogene status. The CDR3 has 18 amino acids. The DNA for the CDR3 is TGTGCCAGCAGCAAGACGACAGACAGGGGGCGAGGCGATTATGGCTACACCTTC. This gives the protein CASSKTTDRGRGDYGYTF.